One sample yielded the 17 T cell receptor beta chains listed below, sequenced in a study of PD-1 blockade in classical Hodgkin lymphoma. Libraries were prepared by immunoSEQ multiplex PCR; TCRdb keeps only in-frame clonotypes and omits some of them. The data contain 5,500 to 7,500 clones, roughly 53% of them singletons. Each and every patient relapsed after autologous stem cell transplantation, and patients got differing brentuximab vedotin exposure. After thawing, PBMCs were subjected to magnetic negative selection to isolate CD8+ T cells. This specimen consisted of CD8+ T cells from blood, obtained at baseline. The origin of the receptors is a human donor with classical Hodgkin lymphoma.

This chain links TRBV28 with TRBJ2-1, with 9 positions matching TRBD2. Germline CDR1 MDHEN, CDR2 SYDVKM. The CDR3 has 16 residues. After removal of 0 bases from V and 4 bases from J, the junction contained 4 bases not matched to a gene. CDR3 DNA: TGTGCCAGCAGTTTATGGGGGACTAGCCATTACAATGAGCAGTTCTTC. It specifies CASSLWGTSHYNEQFF.

The J gene is TRBJ2-2, the V gene TRBV6-6; D remains ambiguous. The CDR3 is 16 residues long. Trimming removed 0 bases from V and 0 bases from J, with 8 bases in between. Germline V gene sequence: CDR1 MNHNY, CDR2 SVGAGI (reference sequence). The CDR3 bases are TGTGCCAGCAGTTACTCTGCGGTAACGAACACCGGGGAGCTGTTTTTT. Amino acids: CASSYSAVTNTGELFF.

The table lists this clone with a few counts. The V gene is TRBV7-3, the J gene TRBJ2-7, with a weak D call TRBD1 (5 bases). V lost 8 bases and J lost 4, with 18 bases in between. CDR1 is SGHTA and CDR2 is FQGTGA in the germline V gene. This CDR3 region has 14 residues. CDR3 DNA: TGTGCCAGCTCAGAGGACATCGGTTCGTACGAGCAGTACTTC. This sequence encodes CASSEDIGSYEQYF.

The genes are TRBV28 and TRBJ2-5, with D tentatively TRBD1 or TRBD2 (5 bases each). With 3 bases removed from V and 3 bases from J, the gap between germline ends came to 14 bases. The CDR3 is 15 amino acids. Germline V gene data show CDR1 as MDHEN and CDR2 as SYDVKM. The CDR3 loop reads CASSLQGEREETQYF. CDR3 DNA: TGTGCCAGCAGTTTGCAGGGAGAGAGGGAAGAGACCCAGTACTTC.

This clone was recorded once. This rearrangement joins TRBV27 to TRBJ2-5; D call uncertain. The CDR3 has 15 residues. Trimming removed 4 bases from V and 7 bases from J, with 19 bases in between. Germline loops: CDR1 MNHEY, CDR2 SMNVEV (reference sequence). This CDR3 reads CASSSSPDARRTQYF. CDR3 bases: TGTGCCAGCAGTTCATCCCCGGACGCCCGGAGGACCCAGTACTTC.

This clone has just a few counts. The rearrangement links TRBV2 to TRBJ2-7; D is possibly TRBD1 (6 bases). Germline CDR1 and CDR2: SNHLY and FYNNEI. Between the trimmed V and J ends, which lost 2 bases and 5 bases, there was a span of 16 bases. The CDR3 totals 15 residues. In DNA form, the CDR3 reads TGTGCCAGCAGTGAAACTGGACAGTACCCCCACGAGCAGTACTTC. This sequence encodes CASSETGQYPHEQYF.

This clone is categorized as medium-sized. The chain recombines TRBV4-1 with TRBJ2-7, with TRBD1 identical over 7 bases. CDR1 is MGHRA and CDR2 is YSYEKL in the germline V gene. The CDR3 is made up of 17 amino acids. V gave up 2 bases and J gave up 0 bases; unmatched junction bases: 10. CDR3 loop: CASSQRLAGTASYEQYF. The CDR3 bases are TGCGCCAGCAGCCAACGCTTAGCCGGGACAGCCTCCTACGAGCAGTACTTC.

This clone rates as large. The chain recombines TRBV5-5 with TRBJ2-7; TRBD1 agrees at 11 bases. The V gene's germline CDR1 is SGHKS and CDR2 YYEKEE (reference sequence). CDR3 length: 15 amino acids. V lost 4 bases to trimming and J lost 0 bases; unmatched junction nucleotides: 3. DNA for the CDR3: TGTGCCAGCAGCGACGGGACAGGGGGCTCCTACGAGCAGTACTTC. It yields the protein CASSDGTGGSYEQYF.

The J gene is TRBJ1-5, the V gene TRBV28; TRBD1 aligns across 7 bases. The CDR3 has 16 amino acids. CDR1 is MDHEN, CDR2 SYDVKM, per germline. With V trimmed by 2 bases and J by 3 bases, 7 bases remained unmatched. The CDR3 DNA reads TGTGCCAGCAGTTTACTCAGGGGGGACTCCAATCAGCCCCAGCATTTT. This gives the protein CASSLLRGDSNQPQHF.

This clone was observed a handful of times. The gene calls are TRBV10-3 and TRBJ1-1, with D unresolved. Germline V gives CDR1 ENHRY, CDR2 SYGVKD. This CDR3 region has 15 residues. Trimming removed 1 base from V and 5 bases from J, with 14 bases in between. The CDR3, as DNA: TGTGCCATCAGTGAGTTTAGTACAGTCGGGACTGAAGCTTTCTTT. Amino acid sequence: CAISEFSTVGTEAFF.

By proportion, this clone is large. The chain uses TRBV6-1 and TRBJ1-1; D is perhaps TRBD1 (6 bases). CDR3 length equals 16 residues. Germline CDR1 is MNHNS and CDR2 is SASEGT. V lost 4 bases to trimming and J lost 5 bases, with 20 bases between them. In DNA form, the CDR3 reads TGTGCCAGCAGTGCGACAGCCGGGACATATCGTACTGAAGCTTTCTTT. Translating gives CASSATAGTYRTEAFF.

V and J are TRBV20-1 and TRBJ1-1; the D is unclear. The CDR3 extends over 11 amino acids. V was cut by 4 bases and J by 3 bases, with 6 bases left in between. Germline V gene sequence: CDR1 DFQATT, CDR2 SNEGSKA (reference sequence). DNA of the CDR3: TGCAGTGCTACCTTAGACACTGAAGCTTTCTTT. Protein product: CSATLDTEAFF.

By share, this clone ranks as large (0.1 to 1%). J is TRBJ2-1 and V is TRBV6-6; D may be TRBD1 (6 bases). The CDR3 consists of 11 residues. V lost 7 bases and J lost 7, with 8 bases in between. The germline CDR1 and CDR2 sequences are MNHNY and SVGAGI (reference sequence). The CDR3 DNA reads TGTGCCAGCATTAGGGGGAATGAGCAGTTCTTC. Translated, it gives CASIRGNEQFF.

The chain employs TRBV7-6 and TRBJ1-4, with D maybe TRBD1 (6 bases). The CDR3 is 16 residues long. Deletions cut 4 bases from V and 3 bases from J, with 15 bases between. Germline-derived CDR1 and CDR2 are SGHVS and FNYEAQ. The CDR3 loop is CASSSRGGPANEKLFF. CDR3 bases: TGTGCCAGCAGCTCCCGGGGGGGGCCGGCTAATGAAAAACTGTTTTTT.

This rearrangement joins TRBV27 to TRBJ2-5, with 7 nucleotides matching TRBD2. From germline, CDR1 is MNHEY and CDR2 SMNVEV (reference sequence). With V trimmed by 5 bases and J by 4 bases, 10 bases remained unmatched. This CDR3 is built from 15 residues. CDR3: CASSLLRGGRETQYF. The CDR3, as DNA: TGTGCCAGCAGTCTCCTCCGGGGAGGGAGAGAGACCCAGTACTTC.

V usage is TRBV5-1 and J usage is TRBJ1-1; D may be TRBD1 (6 bases). Trimming left V 1 base short and J 4 bases short, with 14 bases between. The germline V gene has CDR1 SGHRS and CDR2 YFSETQ. This CDR3 spans 15 amino acids. CDR3 DNA: TGCGCCAGCAGCTTGACCGGGCAGGGGAGCACTGAAGCTTTCTTT. Its protein product is CASSLTGQGSTEAFF.

This sequence joins TRBV7-3 and TRBJ2-3, with D tentatively TRBD2 (5 bases). The CDR3 extends over 14 amino acids. Trimming removed 5 bases at V and 2 bases at J, with 11 bases between. Germline CDR1 SGHTA, CDR2 FQGTGA. The CDR3 DNA follows: TGTGCCAGCAGCCTCGCCGGACTCACAGATACGCAGTATTTT. This encodes CASSLAGLTDTQYF.